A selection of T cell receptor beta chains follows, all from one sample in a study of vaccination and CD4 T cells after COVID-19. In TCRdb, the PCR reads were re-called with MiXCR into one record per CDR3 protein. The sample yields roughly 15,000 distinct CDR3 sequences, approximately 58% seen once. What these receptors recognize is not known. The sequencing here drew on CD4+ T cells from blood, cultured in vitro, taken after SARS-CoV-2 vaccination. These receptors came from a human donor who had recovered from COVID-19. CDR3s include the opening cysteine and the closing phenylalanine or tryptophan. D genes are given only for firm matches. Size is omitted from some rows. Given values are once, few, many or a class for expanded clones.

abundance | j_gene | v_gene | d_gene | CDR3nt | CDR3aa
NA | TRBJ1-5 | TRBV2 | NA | TGTGCCAGCAGCACGGACTTTAGCAATCAGCCCCAGCATTTT | CASSTDFSNQPQHF
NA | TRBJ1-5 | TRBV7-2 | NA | TGTGCCAGCAGCTCCACCCCTAGTTGGGACCAGCCCCAGCATTTT | CASSSTPSWDQPQHF
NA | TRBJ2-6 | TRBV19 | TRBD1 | TGTGCCAGTAGCCGACAGGGGGCGCCACCTTCTGGGGCCAACGTCCTGACTTTC | CASSRQGAPPSGANVLTF
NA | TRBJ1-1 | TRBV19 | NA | TGTGCCAGTAGTGCCTCGGGGGCCGCGAACACTGAAGCTTTCTTT | CASSASGAANTEAFF
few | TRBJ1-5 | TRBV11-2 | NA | TGTGCCAGCAGCTTAGATCAGGGGCCCCAGCATTTT | CASSLDQGPQHF
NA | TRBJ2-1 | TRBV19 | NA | TGTGCCAGTTATAGGTATAGGCAGGCAAATGAGCAGTTCTTC | CASYRYRQANEQFF
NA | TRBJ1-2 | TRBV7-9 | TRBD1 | TGTGCCAGCAGCCCAGGACAGGGCGGGGTGGGACCCATGCTTGGTATATATGGCTACACCTTC | CASSPGQGGVGPMLGIYGYTF
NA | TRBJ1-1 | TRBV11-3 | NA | TGTGCCAGCAGCTTAGATCCGCGGACTGAAGCTTTCTTT | CASSLDPRTEAFF
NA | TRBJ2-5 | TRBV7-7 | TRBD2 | TGTGCCAGCAGCCCTAGCGGGGGCGGGGAGACCCAGTACTTC | CASSPSGGGETQYF
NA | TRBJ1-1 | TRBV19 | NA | TGTGCCAGTAGTATGGGGGCCTGGAACACTGAAGCTTTCTTT | CASSMGAWNTEAFF
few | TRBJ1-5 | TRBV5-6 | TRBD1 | TGTGCCAGCAGCCTACAGGGGAGCAATCAGCCCCAGCATTTT | CASSLQGSNQPQHF
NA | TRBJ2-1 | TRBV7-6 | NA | TGTGCCAGCAGCTTAGGGGACCACAATGAGCAGTTCTTC | CASSLGDHNEQFF
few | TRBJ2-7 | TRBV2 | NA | TGTGCCAGCAGTGAGACGGGATTCTACGAGCAGTACTTC | CASSETGFYEQYF
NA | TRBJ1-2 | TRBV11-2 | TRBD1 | TGTGCCAGCAGCTTAGGGACAGGGCATGGCTACACCTTC | CASSLGTGHGYTF
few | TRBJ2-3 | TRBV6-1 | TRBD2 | TGTGCCAGCAGACCACTAGCGAGAACAGATACGCAGTATTTT | CASRPLARTDTQYF
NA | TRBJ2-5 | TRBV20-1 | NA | TGCAGTGCCGGGGGACAAGGGTTCCAAGAGACCCAGTACTTC | CSAGGQGFQETQYF
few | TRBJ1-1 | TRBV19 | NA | TGTGCCAGTAGTACGAGACGGAGCACTGAAGCTTTCTTT | CASSTRRSTEAFF
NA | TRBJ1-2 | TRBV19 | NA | TGTGCCAGTAACAAACAGCCTGGGGCTGACTATGGCTACACCTTC | CASNKQPGADYGYTF
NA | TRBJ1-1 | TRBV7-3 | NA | TGTGCCAGCAGCTTAGCCGGTAGGGTCGGCACTGAAGCTTTCTTT | CASSLAGRVGTEAFF
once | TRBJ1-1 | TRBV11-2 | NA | TGTGCCAGCAGCTCCCCCGGGACGGAGGGTATGAACACTGAAGCTTTCTTT | CASSSPGTEGMNTEAFF
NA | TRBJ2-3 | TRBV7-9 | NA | TGTGCCAGCAGTGGAGGCTGGTTTAGCGTTAGCACAGATACGCAGTATTTT | CASSGGWFSVSTDTQYF
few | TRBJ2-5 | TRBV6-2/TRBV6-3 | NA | TGTGCCAGCAGTTACTCGAACAGACAAGAGACCCAGTACTTC | CASSYSNRQETQYF
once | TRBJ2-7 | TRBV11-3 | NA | TGTGCCAGCAGCTTAGGGCCCGGGGACGAGCAGTACTTC | CASSLGPGDEQYF
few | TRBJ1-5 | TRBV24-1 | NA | TGTGCCACCAGTGATGGGACAAACAATCAGCCCCAGCATTTT | CATSDGTNNQPQHF